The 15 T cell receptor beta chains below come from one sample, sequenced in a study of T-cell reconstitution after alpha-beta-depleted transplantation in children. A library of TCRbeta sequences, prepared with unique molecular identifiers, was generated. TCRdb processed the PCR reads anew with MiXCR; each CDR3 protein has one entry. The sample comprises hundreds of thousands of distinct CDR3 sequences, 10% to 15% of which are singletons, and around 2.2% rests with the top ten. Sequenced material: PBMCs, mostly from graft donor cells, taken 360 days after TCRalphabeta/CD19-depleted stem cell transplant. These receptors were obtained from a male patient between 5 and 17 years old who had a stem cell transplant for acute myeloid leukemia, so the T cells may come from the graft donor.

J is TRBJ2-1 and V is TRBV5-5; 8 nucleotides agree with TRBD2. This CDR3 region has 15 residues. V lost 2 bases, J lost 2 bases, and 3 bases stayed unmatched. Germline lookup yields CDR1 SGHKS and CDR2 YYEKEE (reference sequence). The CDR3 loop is CASSFTSGAYNEQFF. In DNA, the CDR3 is TGTGCCAGCAGCTTTACTAGCGGTGCCTACAATGAGCAGTTCTTC.

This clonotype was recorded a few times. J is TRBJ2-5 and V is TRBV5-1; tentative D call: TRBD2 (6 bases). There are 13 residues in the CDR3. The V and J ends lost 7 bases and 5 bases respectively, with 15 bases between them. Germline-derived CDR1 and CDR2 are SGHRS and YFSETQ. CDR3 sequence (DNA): TGCGCCAGCTGGACGGGAGATAGGGAGACCCAGTACTTC. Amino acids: CASWTGDRETQYF.

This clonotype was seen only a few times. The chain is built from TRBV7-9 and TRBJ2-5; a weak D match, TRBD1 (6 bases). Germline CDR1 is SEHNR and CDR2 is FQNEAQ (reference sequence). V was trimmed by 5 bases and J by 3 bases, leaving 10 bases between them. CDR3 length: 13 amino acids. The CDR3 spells CASSPDRKETQYF. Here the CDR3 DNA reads TGTGCCAGCAGCCCGGACAGAAAAGAGACCCAGTACTTC.

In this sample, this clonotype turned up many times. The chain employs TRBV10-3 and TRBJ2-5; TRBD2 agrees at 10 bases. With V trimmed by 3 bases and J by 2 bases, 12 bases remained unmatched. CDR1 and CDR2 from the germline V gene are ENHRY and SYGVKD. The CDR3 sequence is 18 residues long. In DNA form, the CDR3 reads TGTGCCATCAGTGACCCCGCCGAAGGACTAGCGGTTCAAGAGACCCAGTACTTC. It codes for CAISDPAEGLAVQETQYF.

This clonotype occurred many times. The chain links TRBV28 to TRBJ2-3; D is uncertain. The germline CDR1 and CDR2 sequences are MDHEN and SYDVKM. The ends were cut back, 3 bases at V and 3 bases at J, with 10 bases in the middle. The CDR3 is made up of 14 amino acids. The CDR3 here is CASSFSDGTDTQYF. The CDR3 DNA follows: TGTGCCAGCAGTTTCAGTGACGGAACAGATACGCAGTATTTT.

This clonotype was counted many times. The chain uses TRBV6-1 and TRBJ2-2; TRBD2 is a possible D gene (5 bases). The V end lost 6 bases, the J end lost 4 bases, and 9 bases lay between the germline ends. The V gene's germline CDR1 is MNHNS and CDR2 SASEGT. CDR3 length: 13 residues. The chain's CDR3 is CASRIRGTGELFF. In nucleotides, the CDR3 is TGTGCCAGCAGAATACGGGGCACCGGGGAGCTGTTTTTT.

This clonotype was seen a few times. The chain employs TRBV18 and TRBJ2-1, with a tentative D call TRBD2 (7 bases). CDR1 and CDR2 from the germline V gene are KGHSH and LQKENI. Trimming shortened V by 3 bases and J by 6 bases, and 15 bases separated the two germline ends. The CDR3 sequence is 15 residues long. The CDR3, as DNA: TGTGCCAGCTCACCTTTCGGGGGGCAGGGCAATGAGCAGTTCTTC. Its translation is CASSPFGGQGNEQFF. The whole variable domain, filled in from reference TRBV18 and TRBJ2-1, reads NAGVMQNPRHLVRRRGQEARLRCSPMKGHSHVYWYRQLPEEGLKFMVYLQKENIIDESGMPKERFSAEFPKEGPSILRIQQVVRGDSAAYFCASSPFGGQGNEQFFGPGTRLTVL.

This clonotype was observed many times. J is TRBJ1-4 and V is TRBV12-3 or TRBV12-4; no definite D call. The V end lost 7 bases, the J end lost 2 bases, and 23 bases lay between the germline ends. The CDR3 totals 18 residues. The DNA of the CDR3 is TGTGCCAGCAACCGTAATGGGCAGTGGGCTGGCACTAATGAAAAACTGTTTTTT. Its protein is CASNRNGQWAGTNEKLFF.

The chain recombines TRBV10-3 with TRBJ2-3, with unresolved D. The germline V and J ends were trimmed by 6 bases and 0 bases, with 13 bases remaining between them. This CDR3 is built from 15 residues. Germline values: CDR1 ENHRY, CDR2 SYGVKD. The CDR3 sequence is CAIRSDKSSTDTQYF. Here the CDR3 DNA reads TGTGCCATCAGAAGCGACAAGTCTAGCACAGATACGCAGTATTTT.

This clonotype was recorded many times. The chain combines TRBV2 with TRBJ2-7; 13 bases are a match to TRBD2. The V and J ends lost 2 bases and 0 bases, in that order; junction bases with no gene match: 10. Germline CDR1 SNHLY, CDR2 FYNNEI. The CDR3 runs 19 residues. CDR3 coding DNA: TGTGCCAGCAGTGAACGTACTAGCGGGAGGGCCGACTCCTCCTACGAGCAGTACTTC. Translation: CASSERTSGRADSSYEQYF.

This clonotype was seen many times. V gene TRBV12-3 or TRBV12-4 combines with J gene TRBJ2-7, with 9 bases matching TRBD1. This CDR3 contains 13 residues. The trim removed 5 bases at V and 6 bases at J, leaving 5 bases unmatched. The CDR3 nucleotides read TGTGCCAGCAGTCCCGGGACAGGGACCGAGCAGTACTTC. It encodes CASSPGTGTEQYF.

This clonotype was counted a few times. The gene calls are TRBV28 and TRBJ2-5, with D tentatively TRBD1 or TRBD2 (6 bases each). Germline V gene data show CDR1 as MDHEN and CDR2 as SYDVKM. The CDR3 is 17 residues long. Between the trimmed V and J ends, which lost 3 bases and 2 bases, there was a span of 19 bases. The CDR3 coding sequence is TGTGCCAGCAGTTTTTGGGTAGGAGGGGGAAGTCAAGAGACCCAGTACTTC. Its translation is CASSFWVGGGSQETQYF. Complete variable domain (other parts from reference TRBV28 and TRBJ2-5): DVKVTQSSRYLVKRTGEKVFLECVQDMDHENMFWYRQDPGLGLRLIYFSYDVKMKEKGDIPEGYSVSREKKERFSLILESASTNQTSMYLCASSFWVGGGSQETQYFGPGTRLLVL.

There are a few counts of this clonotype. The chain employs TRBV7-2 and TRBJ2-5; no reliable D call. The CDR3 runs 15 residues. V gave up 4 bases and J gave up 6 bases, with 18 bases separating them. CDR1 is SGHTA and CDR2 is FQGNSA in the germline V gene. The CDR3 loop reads CASSSVSPSIKTQYF. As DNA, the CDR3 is TGTGCCAGCAGCTCGGTCAGCCCGAGCATAAAGACCCAGTACTTC.

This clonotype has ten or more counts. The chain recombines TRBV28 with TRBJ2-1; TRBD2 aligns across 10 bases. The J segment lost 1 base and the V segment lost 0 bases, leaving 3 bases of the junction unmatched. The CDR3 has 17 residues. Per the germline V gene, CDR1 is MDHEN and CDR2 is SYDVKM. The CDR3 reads CASSLWASGSSYNEQFF. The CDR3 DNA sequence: TGTGCCAGCAGTTTATGGGCTAGCGGGAGTTCCTACAATGAGCAGTTCTTC.

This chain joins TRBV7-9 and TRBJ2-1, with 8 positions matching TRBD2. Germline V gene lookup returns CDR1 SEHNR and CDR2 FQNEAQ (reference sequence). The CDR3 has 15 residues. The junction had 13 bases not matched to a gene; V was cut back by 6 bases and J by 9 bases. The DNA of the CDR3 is TGTGCCAGCAGGGATGGGAGCGGGAGTGGGGGTGAGCAGTTCTTC. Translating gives CASRDGSGSGGEQFF.